These 20 T cell receptor beta chains were all obtained from the same sample, sequenced in a study of blood T cell repertoires in COVID-19. Using immunoSEQ multiplex PCR, the repertoire was profiled, and TCRdb retains in-frame clones only, with some absent. The top ten hold approximately 11% of the sample, which has about 230,000 clones, around nine tenths seen once. Sequencing was performed on PBMCs or T cells enriched from blood (not recorded which). The receptors shown here come from a man between 25 and 39 years old who had recovered from COVID-19.

V is TRBV6-1 and J is TRBJ2-7, with 7 bases that match TRBD1. V lost 5 bases, J lost 6 bases, and 13 bases stayed unmatched. There are 15 residues in the CDR3. CDR1 MNHNS and CDR2 SASEGT come from the germline V gene. CDR3 bases: TGTGCCAGCAGTTTCACCCAACCTCAGGGGGTCGAGCAGTACTTC. As protein: CASSFTQPQGVEQYF.

Regarding this clone: At the DNA level, this CDR3 is encoded by other sequences in the same sample as well. The chain couples TRBV5-1 to TRBJ1-4, with no clear D. Trimming cost V 2 bases and J 1 base, with 3 bases left between them. The CDR3 loop spans 13 amino acids. Germline lookup yields CDR1 SGHRS and CDR2 YFSETQ. The CDR3 region has the DNA TGCGCCAGCAGCTTCGGAACTAATGAAAAACTGTTTTTT. Its translation: CASSFGTNEKLFF.

The chain uses TRBV11-2 and TRBJ1-1; TRBD1 matches 9 bases. Per germline, CDR1 SGHAT and CDR2 FQNNGV. The ends lost 6 bases at V and 0 bases at J; junction bases unmatched: 5. The CDR3 is 15 amino acids. The CDR3 reads CASRGTGIMNTEAFF. The CDR3 nucleotides are TGTGCCAGCAGAGGGACAGGGATTATGAACACTGAAGCTTTCTTT.

This clone appeared a single time. The genes are TRBV7-2 and TRBJ1-1; D possibly corresponds to TRBD1 (6 bases). The CDR3 runs 14 residues. The V gene lost 1 base and the J gene lost 5 bases, with 11 bases spanning the gap. CDR1 and CDR2 (germline): SGHTA, FQGNSA. For the CDR3, the DNA is TGTGCCAGCAGCTTAGATGTCAGGGGAACTGAAGCTTTCTTT. It yields the protein CASSLDVRGTEAFF. The whole variable domain, filled in from reference TRBV7-2 and TRBJ1-1, reads GAGVSQSPSNKVTEKGKDVELRCDPISGHTALYWYRQSLGQGLEFLIYFQGNSAPDKSGLPSDRFSAERTGGSVSTLTIQRTQQEDSAVYLCASSLDVRGTEAFFGQGTRLTVV.

V is TRBV10-3 and J is TRBJ1-1; D perhaps matches TRBD1 (5 bases). Germline V gene lookup returns CDR1 ENHRY and CDR2 SYGVKD. V was trimmed by 2 bases and J by 9 bases, leaving 13 bases between them. The CDR3 runs 13 residues. The CDR3 sequence: CAISEVDTRKAFF. The CDR3 DNA sequence: TGTGCCATCAGTGAGGTGGACACCCGAAAAGCTTTCTTT.

The chain carries TRBV7-9 and TRBJ2-5; 9 nucleotides align to TRBD2. The CDR3 runs to 15 residues. Germline V lookup: CDR1 SEHNR, CDR2 FQNEAQ (reference sequence). The ends lost 5 bases at V and 2 bases at J; junction bases unmatched: 6. CDR3 sequence: CASSVIAGEQETQYF. The CDR3, as DNA: TGTGCCAGCAGCGTCATAGCGGGGGAACAAGAGACCCAGTACTTC.

V and J are TRBV6-5 and TRBJ2-5, with a tentative D call TRBD2 (6 bases). CDR1 and CDR2 from the germline V gene are MNHEY and SVGAGI. The CDR3 runs to 15 residues. V was pared by 1 base and J by 3 bases, with 12 bases between. The CDR3: CASSYYWAGKETQYF. DNA of the CDR3: TGTGCCAGCAGTTACTATTGGGCGGGAAAAGAGACCCAGTACTTC.

The rearrangement uses TRBV2 and TRBJ1-2; D gene unclear. Trimming removed 1 base from V and 8 bases from J, with 8 bases in between. The CDR3 is 12 residues long. The germline V gene encodes CDR1 SNHLY and CDR2 FYNNEI. CDR3 sequence: CASSEGQAGYTF. CDR3 sequence (DNA): TGTGCCAGCAGTGAAGGACAAGCCGGCTACACCTTC.

The V call is TRBV10-3, the J call TRBJ1-4, with TRBD1 as a possible D gene (6 bases). V was cut by 6 bases and J by 2 bases, with 10 bases left in between. The CDR3 sequence is 14 residues long. CDR1 ENHRY and CDR2 SYGVKD come from the germline V gene. CDR3 nucleotides: TGTGCCATCAGGGACGACAGGACTAATGAAAAACTGTTTTTT. It encodes CAIRDDRTNEKLFF.

The V call is TRBV4-2, the J call TRBJ2-3; 10 bases line up with TRBD2. The V gene's germline CDR1 is LGHNA and CDR2 YNFKEQ. CDR3 length: 18 amino acids. Unmatched junction bases numbered 8, after V lost 0 bases and J lost 2 bases. CDR3 in amino acids: CASSQEESSGGLTDTQYF. The CDR3, as DNA: TGTGCCAGCAGCCAAGAAGAATCTAGCGGGGGCCTCACAGATACGCAGTATTTT.

The chain carries TRBV9 and TRBJ1-1; TRBD1 agrees at 8 bases. With V trimmed by 0 bases and J by 7 bases, 5 bases remained unmatched. CDR3 length equals 14 residues. CDR1 SGDLS and CDR2 YYNGEE come from the germline V gene. The CDR3 DNA is TGTGCCAGCAGCGTAGAGTCCAGGGGGCGTGAAGCTTTCTTT. Its protein product is CASSVESRGREAFF.

V and J are TRBV5-5 and TRBJ1-2; 9 bases match TRBD1. The length of the CDR3 is 15 residues. Germline-derived CDR1 and CDR2 are SGHKS and YYEKEE (reference sequence). V lost 0 bases, J lost 4 bases, and 4 bases stayed unmatched. The CDR3 nucleotides are TGTGCCAGCAGCTTGGCACCGGACAGGGGCTATGGCTACACCTTC. Its translation is CASSLAPDRGYGYTF.

The chain combines TRBV3-1 (or the pseudogene TRBV3-2) with TRBJ2-7; TRBD2 might be the D (7 bases). Per the germline V gene, CDR1 is LGHDT and CDR2 is YNNKEL (reference sequence). The CDR3 loop spans 14 amino acids. Trimming pared 5 bases from V and 2 bases from J, leaving 13 bases between. CDR3 sequence reads: CASSWGGATYEQYF. The CDR3 coding sequence is TGTGCCAGCAGCTGGGGGGGGGCAACCTACGAGCAGTACTTC.

The rearrangement joins TRBV7-2 to TRBJ1-1, with D tentatively TRBD1 (6 bases). This CDR3 has 14 amino acids. The germline V gene encodes CDR1 SGHTA and CDR2 FQGNSA. V gave up 4 bases and J gave up 4 bases, with 13 bases separating them. As DNA, the CDR3 is TGTGCCAGCAGCTCACCGGGACAAGCCACTGAAGCTTTCTTT. This gives the protein CASSSPGQATEAFF.

The rearrangement uses TRBV24-1 and TRBJ1-2; weak D call: TRBD1 (6 bases). Germline assignment: CDR1 KGHDR and CDR2 SFDVKD. This CDR3 comprises 14 residues. V lost 4 bases and J 8 bases, leaving 16 bases between the germline ends. For the CDR3, the DNA is TGTGCCACCAGTGAGACGCAGGGGAAGCGGGGCTACACCTTC. Its protein product is CATSETQGKRGYTF.

This chain links TRBV4-1 with TRBJ1-5; 7 bases are a match to TRBD1. CDR3 length: 16 residues. Trimming cost V 4 bases and J 0 bases; bases outside gene matches: 6. Looked up from germline, CDR1 is MGHRA and CDR2 is YSYEKL. As DNA, the CDR3 is TGCGCCAGCAGCCGAGGGACAGTGAATAGCAATCAGCCCCAGCATTTT. Its protein is CASSRGTVNSNQPQHF.

The chain employs TRBV4-3 and TRBJ1-2; tentative D call: TRBD1 (5 bases). Trimming cost V 4 bases and J 0 bases, with 15 bases left between them. CDR3 length: 16 amino acids. The germline CDR1 and CDR2 sequences are LGHNA and YSLEER. The CDR3 coding sequence is TGCGCCAGCAGCCGGTTACCAGGGTCCTCTAACTATGGCTACACCTTC. Protein: CASSRLPGSSNYGYTF.

V and J are TRBV7-2 and TRBJ2-5; the match to TRBD2 covers 13 bases. The CDR3 is made up of 16 amino acids. The ends lost 5 bases at V and 6 bases at J; junction bases unmatched: 9. Germline V gives CDR1 SGHTA, CDR2 FQGNSA. The CDR3 reads CASSLLLAGGLKTQYF. CDR3 DNA: TGTGCCAGCAGCCTCCTACTAGCGGGGGGGCTGAAGACCCAGTACTTC.

The chain carries TRBV28 and TRBJ1-3; no clear D gene. The V end lost 6 bases, the J end lost 6 bases, and 9 bases lay between the germline ends. The CDR3 consists of 12 residues. Germline lookup yields CDR1 MDHEN and CDR2 SYDVKM. This CDR3 reads CASSQVVNTIYF. CDR3 DNA sequence: TGTGCCAGCAGCCAGGTTGTAAACACCATATATTTT. Full variable domain (remainder filled in from reference TRBV28 and TRBJ1-3): DVKVTQSSRYLVKRTGEKVFLECVQDMDHENMFWYRQDPGLGLRLIYFSYDVKMKEKGDIPEGYSVSREKKERFSLILESASTNQTSMYLCASSQVVNTIYFGEGSWLTVV.

This clone was seen more than once but under ten times. J is TRBJ2-5 and V is TRBV18; D is ambiguous. V lost 2 bases and J 4 bases, leaving 11 bases between the germline ends. Germline lookup yields CDR1 KGHSH and CDR2 LQKENI. This CDR3 has 14 residues. Here the CDR3 reads CASSPNGGRETQYF. The CDR3 nucleotides are TGTGCCAGCTCACCAAACGGTGGTAGAGAGACCCAGTACTTC.